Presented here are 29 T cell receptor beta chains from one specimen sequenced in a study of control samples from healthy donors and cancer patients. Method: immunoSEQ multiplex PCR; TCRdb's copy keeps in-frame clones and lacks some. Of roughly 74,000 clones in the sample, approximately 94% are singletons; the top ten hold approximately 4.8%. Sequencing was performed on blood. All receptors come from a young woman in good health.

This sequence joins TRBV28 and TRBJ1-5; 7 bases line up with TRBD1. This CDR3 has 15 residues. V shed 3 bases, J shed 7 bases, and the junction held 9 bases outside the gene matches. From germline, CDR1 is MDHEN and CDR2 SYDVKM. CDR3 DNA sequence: TGTGCCAGCAGTTTGTACCGGGACAGAACCCAGCCCCAGCATTTT. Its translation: CASSLYRDRTQPQHF.

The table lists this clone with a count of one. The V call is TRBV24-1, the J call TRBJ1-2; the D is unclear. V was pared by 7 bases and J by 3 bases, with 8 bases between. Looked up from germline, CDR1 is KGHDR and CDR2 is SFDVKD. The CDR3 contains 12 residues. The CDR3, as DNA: TGTGCCACCAGCTCCCTCGACTATGGCTACACCTTC. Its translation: CATSSLDYGYTF.

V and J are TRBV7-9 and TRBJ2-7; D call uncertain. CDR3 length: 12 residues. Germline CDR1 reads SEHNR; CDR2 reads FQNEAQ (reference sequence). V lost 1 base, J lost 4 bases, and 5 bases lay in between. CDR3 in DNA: TGTGCCAGCAGCTTAGTCAAATACGAGCAGTACTTC. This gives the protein CASSLVKYEQYF.

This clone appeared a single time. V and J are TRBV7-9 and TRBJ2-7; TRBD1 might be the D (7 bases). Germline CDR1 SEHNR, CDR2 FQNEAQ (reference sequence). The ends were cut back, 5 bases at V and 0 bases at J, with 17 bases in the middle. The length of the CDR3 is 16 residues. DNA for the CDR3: TGTGCCAGCAGCCCCGAGGCGGGACAGAGCTCCTACGAGCAGTACTTC. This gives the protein CASSPEAGQSSYEQYF.

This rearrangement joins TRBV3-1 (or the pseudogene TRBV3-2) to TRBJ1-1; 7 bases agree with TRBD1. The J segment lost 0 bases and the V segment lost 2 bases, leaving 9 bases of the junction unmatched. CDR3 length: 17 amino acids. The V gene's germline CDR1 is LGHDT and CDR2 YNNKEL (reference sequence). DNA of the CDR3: TGTGCCAGCAGCCAAAGGGATTGGGGACAGATGAACACTGAAGCTTTCTTT. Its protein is CASSQRDWGQMNTEAFF.

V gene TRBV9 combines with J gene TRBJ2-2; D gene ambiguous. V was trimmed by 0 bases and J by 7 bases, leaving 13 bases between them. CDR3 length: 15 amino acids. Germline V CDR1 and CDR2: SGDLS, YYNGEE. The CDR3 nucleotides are TGTGCCAGCAGCGTAGTTCCTACTTTGGGCGGGGAGCTGTTTTTT. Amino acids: CASSVVPTLGGELFF.

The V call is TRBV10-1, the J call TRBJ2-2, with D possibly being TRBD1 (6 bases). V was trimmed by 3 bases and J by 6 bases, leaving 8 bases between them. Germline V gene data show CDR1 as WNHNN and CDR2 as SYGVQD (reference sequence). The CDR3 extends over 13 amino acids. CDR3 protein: CASSDTGPGELFF. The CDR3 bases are TGCGCCAGCAGTGACACAGGGCCCGGGGAGCTGTTTTTT.

CDR3 protein: CASKGKEGNTEAFF. CDR3 DNA: TGTGCCAGTAAGGGGAAGGAAGGGAACACTGAAGCTTTCTTT. The chain links TRBV19 to TRBJ1-1; a possible D gene is TRBD1 (5 bases). Trimming pared 7 bases from V and 1 base from J, leaving 13 bases between. The CDR3 is 14 residues long. Germline V gene sequence: CDR1 LNHDA, CDR2 SQIVND (reference sequence).

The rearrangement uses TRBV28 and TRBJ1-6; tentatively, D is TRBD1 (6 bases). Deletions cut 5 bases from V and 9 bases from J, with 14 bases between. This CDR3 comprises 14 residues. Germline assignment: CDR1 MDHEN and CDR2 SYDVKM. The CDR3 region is CASSETGTLSPLHF. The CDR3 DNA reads TGTGCCAGCAGTGAAACCGGGACACTTTCACCCCTCCACTTT.

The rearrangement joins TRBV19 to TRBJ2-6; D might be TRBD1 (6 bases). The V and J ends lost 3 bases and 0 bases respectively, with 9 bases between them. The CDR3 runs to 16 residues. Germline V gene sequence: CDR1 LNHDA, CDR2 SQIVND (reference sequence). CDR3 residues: CASSMTGLSGANVLTF. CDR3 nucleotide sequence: TGTGCCAGTAGTATGACAGGCCTCTCTGGGGCCAACGTCCTGACTTTC.

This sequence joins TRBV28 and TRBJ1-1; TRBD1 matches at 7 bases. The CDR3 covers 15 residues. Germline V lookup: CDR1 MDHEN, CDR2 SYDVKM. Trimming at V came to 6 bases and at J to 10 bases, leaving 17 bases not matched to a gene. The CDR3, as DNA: TGTGCCAGCAGAGCCGGACGACAGGGCAACCGAAGAGCTTTCTTT. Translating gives CASRAGRQGNRRAFF.

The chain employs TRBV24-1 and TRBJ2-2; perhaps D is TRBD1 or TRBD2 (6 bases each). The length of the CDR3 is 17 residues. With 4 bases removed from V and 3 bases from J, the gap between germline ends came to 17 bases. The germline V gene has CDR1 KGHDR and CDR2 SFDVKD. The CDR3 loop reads CATSDPRRGTYTGELFF. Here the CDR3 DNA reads TGTGCCACCAGTGACCCCCGAAGGGGGACTTACACCGGGGAGCTGTTTTTT.

The CDR3 sequence: CASRGGGRAYNEQFF. The CDR3 coding sequence is TGTGCCAGCAGGGGAGGCGGGAGGGCCTACAATGAGCAGTTCTTC. This chain uses TRBV28 with TRBJ2-1; 9 bases align to TRBD2. Germline V gene data show CDR1 as MDHEN and CDR2 as SYDVKM. The CDR3 extends over 15 amino acids. The trim removed 6 bases at V and 2 bases at J, leaving 5 bases unmatched.

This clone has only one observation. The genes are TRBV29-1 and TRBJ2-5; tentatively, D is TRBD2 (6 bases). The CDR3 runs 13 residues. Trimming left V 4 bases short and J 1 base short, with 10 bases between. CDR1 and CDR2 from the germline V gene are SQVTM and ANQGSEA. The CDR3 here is CSVGPGVQETQYF. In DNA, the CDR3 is TGCAGCGTTGGCCCGGGGGTCCAAGAGACCCAGTACTTC.

The CDR3 bases are TGTGCCAGCACCCGGGACAGGGTATCCTACGAGCAGTACTTC. Its protein is CASTRDRVSYEQYF. The chain links TRBV27 to TRBJ2-7; 9 positions match TRBD1. Germline CDR1 and CDR2: MNHEY and SMNVEV (reference sequence). Unmatched junction bases numbered 5, after V lost 7 bases and J lost 1 base. The CDR3 totals 14 residues.

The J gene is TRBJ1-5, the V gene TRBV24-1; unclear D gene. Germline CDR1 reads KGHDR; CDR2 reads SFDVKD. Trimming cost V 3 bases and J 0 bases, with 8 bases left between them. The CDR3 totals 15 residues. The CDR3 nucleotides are TGTGCCACCAGTGATGGAGGGTATAGCAATCAGCCCCAGCATTTT. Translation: CATSDGGYSNQPQHF.

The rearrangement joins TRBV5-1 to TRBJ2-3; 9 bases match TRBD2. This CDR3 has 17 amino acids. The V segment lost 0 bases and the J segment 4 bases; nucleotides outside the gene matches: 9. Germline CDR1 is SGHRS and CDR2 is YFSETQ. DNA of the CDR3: TGCGCCAGCAGCTTGGATGTTGGCGGGGGGGCCCCAGATACGCAGTATTTT. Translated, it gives CASSLDVGGGAPDTQYF.

The CDR3 reads CASSLDPAGVSYEQYF. CDR3 nucleotide sequence: TGTGCCAGCAGCCTAGACCCAGCGGGGGTCTCCTACGAGCAGTACTTC. This chain joins TRBV3-1 (or the pseudogene TRBV3-2) and TRBJ2-7; 8 positions agree with TRBD2. In germline, CDR1 is LGHDT, CDR2 YNNKEL (reference sequence). The CDR3 contains 16 residues. The junction had 8 bases not matched to a gene; V was cut back by 4 bases and J by 0 bases.

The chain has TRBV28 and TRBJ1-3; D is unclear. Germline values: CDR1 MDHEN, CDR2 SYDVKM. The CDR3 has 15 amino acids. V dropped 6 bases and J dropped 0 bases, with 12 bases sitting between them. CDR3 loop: CASSAMGASGNTIYF. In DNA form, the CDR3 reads TGTGCCAGCAGCGCTATGGGAGCCTCTGGAAACACCATATATTTT.

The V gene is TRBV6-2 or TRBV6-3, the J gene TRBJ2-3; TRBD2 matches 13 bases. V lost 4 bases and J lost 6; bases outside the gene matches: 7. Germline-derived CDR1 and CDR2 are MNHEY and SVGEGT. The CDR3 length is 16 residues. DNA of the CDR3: TGTGCCAGCAGTTTGAGACTAGCGGGGGGTGTGGATACGCAGTATTTT. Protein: CASSLRLAGGVDTQYF.

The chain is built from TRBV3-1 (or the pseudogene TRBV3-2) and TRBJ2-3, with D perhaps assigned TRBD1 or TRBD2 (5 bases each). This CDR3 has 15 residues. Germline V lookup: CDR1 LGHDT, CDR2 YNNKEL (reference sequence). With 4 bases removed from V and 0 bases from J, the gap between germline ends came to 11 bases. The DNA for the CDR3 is TGTGCCAGCAGCCCCCGTGGGGGTAGCACAGATACGCAGTATTTT. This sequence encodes CASSPRGGSTDTQYF.

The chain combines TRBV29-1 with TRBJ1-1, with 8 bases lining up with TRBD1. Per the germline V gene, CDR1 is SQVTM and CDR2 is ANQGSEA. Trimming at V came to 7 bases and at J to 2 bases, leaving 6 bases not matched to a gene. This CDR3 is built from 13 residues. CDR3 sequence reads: CSALRGLNTEAFF. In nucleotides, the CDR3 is TGCAGCGCCCTCAGGGGGCTCAACACTGAAGCTTTCTTT.

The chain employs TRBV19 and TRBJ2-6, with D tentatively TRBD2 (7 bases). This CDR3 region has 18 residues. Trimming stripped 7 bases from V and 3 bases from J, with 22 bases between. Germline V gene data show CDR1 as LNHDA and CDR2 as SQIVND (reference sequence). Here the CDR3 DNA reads TGTGCCAGTATTGAGGGGGGGACAATGAATCATGGGGCCAACGTCCTGACTTTC. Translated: CASIEGGTMNHGANVLTF.

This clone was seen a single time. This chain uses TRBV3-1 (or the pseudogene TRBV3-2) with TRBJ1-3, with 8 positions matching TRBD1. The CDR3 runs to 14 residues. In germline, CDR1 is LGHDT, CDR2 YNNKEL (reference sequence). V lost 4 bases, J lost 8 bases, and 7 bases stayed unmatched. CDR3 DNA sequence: TGTGCCAGCAGCCTAGAGCAGGGGGCAGACACCATATATTTT. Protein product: CASSLEQGADTIYF.

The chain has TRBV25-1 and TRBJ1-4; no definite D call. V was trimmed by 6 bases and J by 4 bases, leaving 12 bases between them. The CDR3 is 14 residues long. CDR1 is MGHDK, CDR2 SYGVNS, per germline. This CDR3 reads CASRGDLVNEKLFF. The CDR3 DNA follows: TGTGCCAGCAGAGGTGACCTGGTTAATGAAAAACTGTTTTTT.

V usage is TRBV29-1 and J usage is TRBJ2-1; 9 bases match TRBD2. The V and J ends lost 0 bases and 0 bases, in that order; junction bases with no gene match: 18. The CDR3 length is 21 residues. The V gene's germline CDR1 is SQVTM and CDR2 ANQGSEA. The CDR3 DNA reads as TGCAGCGTTGAAGATGAAAAGCGGGGGGCCCCCCAAGGACACTCCTACAATGAGCAGTTCTTC. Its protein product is CSVEDEKRGAPQGHSYNEQFF.

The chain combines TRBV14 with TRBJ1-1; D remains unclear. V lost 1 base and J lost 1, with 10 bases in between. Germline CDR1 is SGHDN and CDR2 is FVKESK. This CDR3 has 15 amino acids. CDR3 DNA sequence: TGTGCCAGCAGCCAAGTTCGCCCGGCGAACACTGAAGCTTTCTTT. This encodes CASSQVRPANTEAFF.

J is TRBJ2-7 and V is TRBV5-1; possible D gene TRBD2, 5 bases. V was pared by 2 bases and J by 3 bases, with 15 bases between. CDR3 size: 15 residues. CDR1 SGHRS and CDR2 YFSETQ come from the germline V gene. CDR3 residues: CASSFGLSFNYEQYF. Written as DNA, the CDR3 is TGCGCCAGCAGCTTCGGACTGTCCTTTAACTACGAGCAGTACTTC.

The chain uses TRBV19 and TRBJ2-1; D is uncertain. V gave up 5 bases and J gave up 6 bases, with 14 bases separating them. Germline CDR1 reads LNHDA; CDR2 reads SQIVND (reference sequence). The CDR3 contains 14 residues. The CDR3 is CASSVGLTGNEQFF. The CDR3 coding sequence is TGTGCCAGTAGTGTGGGCCTTACGGGCAATGAGCAGTTCTTC.